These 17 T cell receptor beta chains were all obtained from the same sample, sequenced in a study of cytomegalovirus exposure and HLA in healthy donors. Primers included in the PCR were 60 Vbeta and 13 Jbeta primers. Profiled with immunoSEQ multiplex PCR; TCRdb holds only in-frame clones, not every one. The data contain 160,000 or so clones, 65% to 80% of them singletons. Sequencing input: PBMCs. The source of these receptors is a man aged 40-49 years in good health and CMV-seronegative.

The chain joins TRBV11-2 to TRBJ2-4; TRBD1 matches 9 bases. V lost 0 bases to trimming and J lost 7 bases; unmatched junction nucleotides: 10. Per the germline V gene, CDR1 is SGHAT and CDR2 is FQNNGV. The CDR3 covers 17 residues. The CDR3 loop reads CASSLDGYGTGSNIQYF. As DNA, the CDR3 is TGTGCCAGCAGCTTAGATGGGTACGGGACAGGGTCTAACATTCAGTACTTC.

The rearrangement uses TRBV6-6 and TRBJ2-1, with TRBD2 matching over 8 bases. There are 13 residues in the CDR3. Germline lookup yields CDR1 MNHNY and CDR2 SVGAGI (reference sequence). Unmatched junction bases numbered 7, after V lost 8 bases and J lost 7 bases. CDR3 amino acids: CASHGRAGNEQFF. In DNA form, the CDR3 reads TGTGCCAGCCACGGGAGGGCCGGTAATGAGCAGTTCTTC.

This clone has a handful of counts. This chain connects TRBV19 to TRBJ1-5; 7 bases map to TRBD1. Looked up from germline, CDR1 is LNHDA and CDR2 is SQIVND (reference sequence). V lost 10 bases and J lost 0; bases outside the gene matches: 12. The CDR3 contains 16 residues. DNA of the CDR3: TGTGCCATTGGGGGACAGTTGAACTATAGCAATCAGCCCCAGCATTTT. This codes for CAIGGQLNYSNQPQHF.

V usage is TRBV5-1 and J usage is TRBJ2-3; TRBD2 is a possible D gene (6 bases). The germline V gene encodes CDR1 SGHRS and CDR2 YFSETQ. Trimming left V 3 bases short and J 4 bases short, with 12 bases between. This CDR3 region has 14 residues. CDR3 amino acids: CASSWRDDSDTQYF. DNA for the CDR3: TGCGCCAGCAGCTGGAGGGACGACTCAGATACGCAGTATTTT.

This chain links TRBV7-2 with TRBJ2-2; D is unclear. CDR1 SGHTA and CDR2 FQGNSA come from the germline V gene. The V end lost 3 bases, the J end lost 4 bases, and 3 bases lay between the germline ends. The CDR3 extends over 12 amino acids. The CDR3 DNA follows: TGTGCCAGCAGCTTTCTCACCGGGGAGCTGTTTTTT. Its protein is CASSFLTGELFF.

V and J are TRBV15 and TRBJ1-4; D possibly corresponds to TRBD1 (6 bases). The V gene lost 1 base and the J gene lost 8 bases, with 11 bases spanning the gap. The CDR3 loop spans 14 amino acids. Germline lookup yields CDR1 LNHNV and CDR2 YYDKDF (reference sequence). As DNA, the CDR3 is TGTGCCACCAGCAGAGCAGGGGAAAACGAAAAACTGTTTTTT. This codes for CATSRAGENEKLFF.

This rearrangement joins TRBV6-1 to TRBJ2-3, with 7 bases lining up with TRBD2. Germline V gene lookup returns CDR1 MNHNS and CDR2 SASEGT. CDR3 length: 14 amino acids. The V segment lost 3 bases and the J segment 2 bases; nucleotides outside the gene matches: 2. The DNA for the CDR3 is TGTGCCAGCAGTGAGAGCGGGGTCACAGATACGCAGTATTTT. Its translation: CASSESGVTDTQYF.

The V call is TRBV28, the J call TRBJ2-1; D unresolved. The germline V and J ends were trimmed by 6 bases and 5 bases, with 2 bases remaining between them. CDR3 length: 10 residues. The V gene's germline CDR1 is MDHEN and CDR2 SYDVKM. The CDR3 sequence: CASSDNEQFF. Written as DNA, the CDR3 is TGTGCCAGCAGCGACAATGAGCAGTTCTTC.

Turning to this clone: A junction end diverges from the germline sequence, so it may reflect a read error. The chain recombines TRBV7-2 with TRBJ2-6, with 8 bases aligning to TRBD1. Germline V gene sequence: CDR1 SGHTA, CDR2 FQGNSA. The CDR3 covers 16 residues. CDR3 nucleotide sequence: TGTGCCAGCAGATCAGGGGGCGTAGCTGGGGCCAACGGCCTGACTTTC. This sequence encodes CASRSGGVAGANGLTF. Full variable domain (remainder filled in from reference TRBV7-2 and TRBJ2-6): GAGVSQSPSNKVTEKGKDVELRCDPISGHTALYWYRQSLGQGLEFLIYFQGNSAPDKSGLPSDRFSAERTGGSVSTLTIQRTQQEDSAVYLCASRSGGVAGANGLTFGAGSRLTVL.

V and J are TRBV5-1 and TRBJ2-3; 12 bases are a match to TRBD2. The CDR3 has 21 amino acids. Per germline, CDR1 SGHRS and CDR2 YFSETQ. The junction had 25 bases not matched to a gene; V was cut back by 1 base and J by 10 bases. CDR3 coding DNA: TGCGCCAGCAGCTTGTCTAGCGGGAGGGAAGAAGACCCCCGGACTAGTCGATCGCAGTATTTT. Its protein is CASSLSSGREEDPRTSRSQYF.

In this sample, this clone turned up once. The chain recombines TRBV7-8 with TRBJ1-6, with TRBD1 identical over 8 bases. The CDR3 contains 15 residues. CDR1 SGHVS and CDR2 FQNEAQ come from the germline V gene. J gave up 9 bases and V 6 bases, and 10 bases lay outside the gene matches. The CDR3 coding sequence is TGTGCCAGCAGACGCCTGGACAGGGTGGGTTCACCCCTCCACTTT. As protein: CASRRLDRVGSPLHF.

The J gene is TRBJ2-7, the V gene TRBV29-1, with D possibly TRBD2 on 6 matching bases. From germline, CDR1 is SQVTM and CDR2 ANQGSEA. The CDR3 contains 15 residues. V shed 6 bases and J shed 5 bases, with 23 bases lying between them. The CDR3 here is CSVSYTGTSSDEQYF. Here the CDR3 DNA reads TGCAGCGTCTCCTATACCGGGACTTCAAGCGACGAGCAGTACTTC.

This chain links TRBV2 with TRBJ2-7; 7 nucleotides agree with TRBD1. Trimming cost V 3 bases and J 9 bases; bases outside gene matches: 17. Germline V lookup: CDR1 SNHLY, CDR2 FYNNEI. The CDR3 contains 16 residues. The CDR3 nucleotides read TGTGCCAGCAGTGACTTTGACAGGGTCCCTACGCCTCGGCAGTACTTC. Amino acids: CASSDFDRVPTPRQYF.

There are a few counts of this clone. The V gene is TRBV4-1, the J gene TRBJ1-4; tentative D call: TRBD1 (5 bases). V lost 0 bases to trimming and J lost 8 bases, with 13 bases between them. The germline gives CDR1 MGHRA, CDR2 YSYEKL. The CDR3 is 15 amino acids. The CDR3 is CASSQERGLAEKLFF. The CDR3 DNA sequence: TGCGCCAGCAGCCAAGAACGGGGGTTGGCCGAAAAACTGTTTTTT.

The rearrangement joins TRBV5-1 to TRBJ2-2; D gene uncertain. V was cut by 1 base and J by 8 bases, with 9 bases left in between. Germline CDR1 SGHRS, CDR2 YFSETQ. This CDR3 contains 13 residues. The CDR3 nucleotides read TGCGCCAGCAGCTTGTTTTTAGCTGGGGAGCTGTTTTTT. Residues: CASSLFLAGELFF.

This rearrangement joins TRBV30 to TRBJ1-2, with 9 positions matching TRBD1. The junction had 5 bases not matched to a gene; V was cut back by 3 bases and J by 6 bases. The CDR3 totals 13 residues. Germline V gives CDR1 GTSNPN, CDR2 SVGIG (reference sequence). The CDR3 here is CAWRGDRAHGYTF. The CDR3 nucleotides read TGTGCCTGGAGGGGGGACAGGGCGCATGGCTACACCTTC.

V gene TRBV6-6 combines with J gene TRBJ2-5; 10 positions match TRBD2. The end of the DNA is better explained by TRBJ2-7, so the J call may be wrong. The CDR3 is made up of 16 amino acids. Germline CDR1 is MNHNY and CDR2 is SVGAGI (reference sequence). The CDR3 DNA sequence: TGTGCCAGCAGTTACAAACTAGCGGGAAACTCCTACGAGCAGTACTTC. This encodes CASSYKLAGNSYEQYF.